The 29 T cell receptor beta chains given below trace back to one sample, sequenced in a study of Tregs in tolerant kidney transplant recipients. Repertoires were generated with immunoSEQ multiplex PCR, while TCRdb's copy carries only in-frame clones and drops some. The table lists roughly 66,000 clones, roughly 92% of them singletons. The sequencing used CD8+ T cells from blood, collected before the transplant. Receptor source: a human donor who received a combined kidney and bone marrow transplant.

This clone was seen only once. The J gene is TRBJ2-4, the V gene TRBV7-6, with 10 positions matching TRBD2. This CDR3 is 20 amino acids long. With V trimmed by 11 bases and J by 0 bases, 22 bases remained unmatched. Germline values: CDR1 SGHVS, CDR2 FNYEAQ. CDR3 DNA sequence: TGTGCCCCCCCCACCAAACTAGCGGGAAATCTCGACTTAGCCAAAAACATTCAGTACTTC. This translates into CAPPTKLAGNLDLAKNIQYF.

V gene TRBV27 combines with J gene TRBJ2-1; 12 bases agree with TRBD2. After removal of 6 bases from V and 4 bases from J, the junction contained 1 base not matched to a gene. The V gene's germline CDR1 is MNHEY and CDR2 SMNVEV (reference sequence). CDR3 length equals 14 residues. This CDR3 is CASRLAGGYNEQFF. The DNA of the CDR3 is TGTGCCAGCAGGCTAGCGGGAGGGTACAATGAGCAGTTCTTC.

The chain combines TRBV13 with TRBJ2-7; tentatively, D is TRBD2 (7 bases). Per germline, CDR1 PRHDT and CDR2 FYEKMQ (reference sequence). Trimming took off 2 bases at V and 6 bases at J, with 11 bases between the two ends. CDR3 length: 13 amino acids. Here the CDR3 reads CASSLIAGAEQYF. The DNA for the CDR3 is TGTGCCAGCAGCTTAATTGCGGGGGCCGAGCAGTACTTC.

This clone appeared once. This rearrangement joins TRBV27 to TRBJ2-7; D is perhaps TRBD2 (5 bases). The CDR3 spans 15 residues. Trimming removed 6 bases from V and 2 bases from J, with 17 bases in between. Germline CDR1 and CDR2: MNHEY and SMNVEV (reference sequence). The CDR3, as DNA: TGTGCCAGCAGCTGGAGCGGCTCTATTCCCTACGAGCAGTACTTC. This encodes CASSWSGSIPYEQYF.

In nucleotides, the CDR3 is TGTGCCAGCAGCTTTCTAGGCGAGCAGTACTTC. This gives the protein CASSFLGEQYF. This chain links TRBV13 with TRBJ2-7; D is uncertain. V shed 3 bases and J shed 6 bases, with 6 bases lying between them. This CDR3 contains 11 residues. In germline, CDR1 is PRHDT, CDR2 FYEKMQ (reference sequence).

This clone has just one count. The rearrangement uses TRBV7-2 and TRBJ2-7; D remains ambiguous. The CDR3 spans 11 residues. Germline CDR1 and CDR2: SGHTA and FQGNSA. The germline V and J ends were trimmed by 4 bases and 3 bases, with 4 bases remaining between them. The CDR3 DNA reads TGTGCCAGCAGCTCCTACTACGAGCAGTACTTC. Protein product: CASSSYYEQYF.

The CDR3 sequence is CASSLASGGEQFF. CDR3 coding DNA: TGTGCCAGCAGCCTGGCCTCGGGGGGTGAGCAGTTCTTC. V gene TRBV7-9 combines with J gene TRBJ2-1, with 7 bases identical to TRBD2. The CDR3 runs 13 residues. J was trimmed by 9 bases and V by 5 bases; bases with no gene match: 7. Looked up from germline, CDR1 is SEHNR and CDR2 is FQNEAQ (reference sequence).

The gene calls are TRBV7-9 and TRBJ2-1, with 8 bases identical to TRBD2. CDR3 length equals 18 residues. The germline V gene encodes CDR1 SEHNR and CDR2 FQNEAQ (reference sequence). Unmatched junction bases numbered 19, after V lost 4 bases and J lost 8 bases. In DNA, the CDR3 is TGTGCCAGCAGCTCCTGGGGGACGGGGGGGGCAGGGCCCGATGAGCAGTTCTTC. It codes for CASSSWGTGGAGPDEQFF. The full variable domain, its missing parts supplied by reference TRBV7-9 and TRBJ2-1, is DTGVSQNPRHKITKRGQNVTFRCDPISEHNRLYWYRQTLGQGPEFLTYFQNEAQLEKSRLLSDRFSAERPKGSFSTLEIQRTEQGDSAMYLCASSSWGTGGAGPDEQFFGPGTRLTVL.

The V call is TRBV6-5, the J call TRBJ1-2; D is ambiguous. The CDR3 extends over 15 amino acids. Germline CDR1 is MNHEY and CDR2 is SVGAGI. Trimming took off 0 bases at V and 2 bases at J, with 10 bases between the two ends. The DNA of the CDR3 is TGTGCCAGCAGTTACTCGGGAGGGAACAACTATGGCTACACCTTC. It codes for CASSYSGGNNYGYTF.

CDR3 sequence: CATSRDWGTGGLDTEAFF. The CDR3 nucleotides are TGTGCCACCAGCAGAGATTGGGGGACAGGGGGTTTGGACACTGAAGCTTTCTTT. This chain joins TRBV15 and TRBJ1-1; 11 bases are a match to TRBD1. The ends lost 0 bases at V and 3 bases at J; junction bases unmatched: 9. Germline-derived CDR1 and CDR2 are LNHNV and YYDKDF (reference sequence). The CDR3 runs to 18 residues.

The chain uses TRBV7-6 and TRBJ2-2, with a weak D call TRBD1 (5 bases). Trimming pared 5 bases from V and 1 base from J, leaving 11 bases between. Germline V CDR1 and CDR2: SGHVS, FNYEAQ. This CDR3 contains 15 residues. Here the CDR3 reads CASSGPTGNTGELFF. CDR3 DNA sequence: TGTGCCAGCAGCGGCCCAACAGGGAACACCGGGGAGCTGTTTTTT.

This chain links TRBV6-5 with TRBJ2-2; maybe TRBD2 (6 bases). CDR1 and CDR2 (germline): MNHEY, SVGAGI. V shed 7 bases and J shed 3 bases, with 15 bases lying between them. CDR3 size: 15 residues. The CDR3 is CASKWGGGDTGELFF. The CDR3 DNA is TGTGCCAGCAAATGGGGAGGAGGAGACACCGGGGAGCTGTTTTTT.

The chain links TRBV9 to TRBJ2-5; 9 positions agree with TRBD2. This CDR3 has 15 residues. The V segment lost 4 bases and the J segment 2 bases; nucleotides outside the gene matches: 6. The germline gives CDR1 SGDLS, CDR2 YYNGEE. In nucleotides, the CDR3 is TGTGCCAGCAGCCCTTCTCTAGCGGGACAAGAGACCCAGTACTTC. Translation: CASSPSLAGQETQYF. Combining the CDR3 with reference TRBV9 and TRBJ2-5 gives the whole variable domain DSGVTQTPKHLITATGQRVTLRCSPRSGDLSVYWYQQSLDQGLQFLIQYYNGEERAKGNILERFSAQQFPDLHSELNLSSLELGDSALYFCASSPSLAGQETQYFGPGTRLLVL.

The CDR3 spells CASSQDPAGKYNEQFF. The CDR3 nucleotides are TGCGCCAGCAGCCAAGATCCAGCGGGGAAATACAATGAGCAGTTCTTC. The chain couples TRBV4-3 to TRBJ2-1, with TRBD2 matching 7 bases. Germline CDR1 reads LGHNA; CDR2 reads YSLEER. CDR3 size: 16 residues. Germline trimming cut 0 bases from V and 4 bases from J; bases unmatched to any gene: 6.

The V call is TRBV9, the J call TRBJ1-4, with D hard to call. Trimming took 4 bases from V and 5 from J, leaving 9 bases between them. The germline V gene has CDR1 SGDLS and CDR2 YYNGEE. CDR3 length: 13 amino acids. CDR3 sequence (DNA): TGTGCCAGCAGCCCCGAGAGAAATGAAAAACTGTTTTTT. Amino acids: CASSPERNEKLFF.

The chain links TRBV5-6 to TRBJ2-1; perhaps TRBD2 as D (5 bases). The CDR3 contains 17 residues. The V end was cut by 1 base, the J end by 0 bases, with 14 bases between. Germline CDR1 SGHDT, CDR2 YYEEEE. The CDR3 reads CASSLRGKEVSYNEQFF. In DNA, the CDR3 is TGTGCCAGCAGCTTGAGAGGGAAAGAAGTCTCCTACAATGAGCAGTTCTTC.

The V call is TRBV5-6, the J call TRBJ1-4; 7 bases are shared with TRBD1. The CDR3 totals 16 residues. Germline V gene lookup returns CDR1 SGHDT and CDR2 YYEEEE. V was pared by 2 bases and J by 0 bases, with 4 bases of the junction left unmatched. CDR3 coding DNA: TGTGCCAGCAGCTTTCGACAGGGAGCAACTAATGAAAAACTGTTTTTT. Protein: CASSFRQGATNEKLFF.

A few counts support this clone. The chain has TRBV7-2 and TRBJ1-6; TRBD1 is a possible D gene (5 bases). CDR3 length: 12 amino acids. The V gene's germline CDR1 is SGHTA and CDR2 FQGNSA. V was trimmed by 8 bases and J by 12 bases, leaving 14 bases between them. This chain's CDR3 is CASERDSQPLHF. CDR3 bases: TGTGCCAGCGAACGGGACTCCCAACCCCTCCACTTT.

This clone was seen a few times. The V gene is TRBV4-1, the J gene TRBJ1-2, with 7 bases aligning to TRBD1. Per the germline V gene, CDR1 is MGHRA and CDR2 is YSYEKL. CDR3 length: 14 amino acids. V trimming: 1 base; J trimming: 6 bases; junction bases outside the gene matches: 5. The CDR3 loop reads CASSQVSTGDGYTF. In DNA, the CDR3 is TGCGCCAGCAGCCAAGTGTCTACAGGGGATGGCTACACCTTC.

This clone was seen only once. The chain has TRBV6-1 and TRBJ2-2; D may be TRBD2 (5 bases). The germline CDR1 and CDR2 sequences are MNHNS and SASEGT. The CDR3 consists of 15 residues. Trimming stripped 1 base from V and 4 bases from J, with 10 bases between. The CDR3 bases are TGTGCCAGCAGTGAAGTAGTGGGAGTCACCGGGGAGCTGTTTTTT. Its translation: CASSEVVGVTGELFF.

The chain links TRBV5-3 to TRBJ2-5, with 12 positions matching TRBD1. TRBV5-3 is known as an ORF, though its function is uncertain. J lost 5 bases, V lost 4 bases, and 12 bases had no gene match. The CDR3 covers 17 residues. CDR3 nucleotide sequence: TGTGCCAGAAGCGACTATCCCGGGACAGGGGGCGAGGAGACCCAGTACTTC. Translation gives CARSDYPGTGGEETQYF.

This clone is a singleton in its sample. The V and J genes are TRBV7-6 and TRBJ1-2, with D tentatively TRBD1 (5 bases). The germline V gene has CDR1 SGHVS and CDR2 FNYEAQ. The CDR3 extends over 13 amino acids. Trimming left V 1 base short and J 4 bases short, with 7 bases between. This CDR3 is CASSLGQLYGYTF. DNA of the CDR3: TGTGCCAGCAGCTTAGGACAGCTCTATGGCTACACCTTC.

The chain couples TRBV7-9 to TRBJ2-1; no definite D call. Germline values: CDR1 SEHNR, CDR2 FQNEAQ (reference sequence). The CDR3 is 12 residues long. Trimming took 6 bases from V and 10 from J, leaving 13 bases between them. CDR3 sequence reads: CASRVGADEQFF. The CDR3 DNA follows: TGTGCCAGCAGGGTGGGCGCCGACGAGCAGTTCTTC.

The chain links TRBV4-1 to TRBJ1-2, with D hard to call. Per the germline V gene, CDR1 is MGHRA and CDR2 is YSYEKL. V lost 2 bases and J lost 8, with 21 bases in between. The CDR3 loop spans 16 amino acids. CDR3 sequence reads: CASSQFPFGGLEGYTF. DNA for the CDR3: TGCGCCAGCAGCCAATTTCCCTTTGGCGGTCTCGAGGGCTACACCTTC.

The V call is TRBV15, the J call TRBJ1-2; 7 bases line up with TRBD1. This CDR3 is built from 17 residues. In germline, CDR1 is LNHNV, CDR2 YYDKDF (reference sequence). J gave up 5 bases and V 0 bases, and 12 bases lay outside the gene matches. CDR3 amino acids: CATSRDEPGGRDYGYTF. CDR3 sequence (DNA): TGTGCCACCAGCAGAGATGAACCAGGGGGAAGGGATTATGGCTACACCTTC.

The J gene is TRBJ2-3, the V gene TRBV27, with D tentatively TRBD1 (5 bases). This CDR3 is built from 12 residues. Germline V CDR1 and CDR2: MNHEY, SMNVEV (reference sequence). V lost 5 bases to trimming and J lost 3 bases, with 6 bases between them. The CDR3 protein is CASSQGTDTQYF. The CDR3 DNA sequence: TGTGCCAGCAGTCAGGGAACAGATACGCAGTATTTT.

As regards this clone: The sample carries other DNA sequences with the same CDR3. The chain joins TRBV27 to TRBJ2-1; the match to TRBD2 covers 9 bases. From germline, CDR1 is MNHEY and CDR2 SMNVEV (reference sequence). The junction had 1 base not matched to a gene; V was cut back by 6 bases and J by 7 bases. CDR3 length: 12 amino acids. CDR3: CASRLAGNEQFF. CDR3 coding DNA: TGTGCCAGCAGGCTAGCGGGGAATGAGCAGTTCTTC.

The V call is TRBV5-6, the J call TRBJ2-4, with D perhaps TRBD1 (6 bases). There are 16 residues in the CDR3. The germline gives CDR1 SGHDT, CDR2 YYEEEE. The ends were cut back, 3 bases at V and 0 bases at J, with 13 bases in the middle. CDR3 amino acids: CASSWGTSLAKNIQYF. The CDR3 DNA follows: TGTGCCAGCAGCTGGGGGACAAGCCTAGCCAAAAACATTCAGTACTTC.

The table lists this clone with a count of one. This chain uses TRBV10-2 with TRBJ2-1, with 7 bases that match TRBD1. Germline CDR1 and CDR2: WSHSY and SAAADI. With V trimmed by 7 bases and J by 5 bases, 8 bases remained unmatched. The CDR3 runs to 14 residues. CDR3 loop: CASTEGTVNNEQFF. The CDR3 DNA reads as TGCGCCAGCACCGAGGGGACAGTTAACAATGAGCAGTTCTTC.